These T cell receptor beta chains were read from a single sample in a study of cytomegalovirus exposure and HLA in healthy donors. Produced via immunoSEQ multiplex PCR; TCRdb's table is partial and in-frame only. This sample has 150,000 to 200,000 clones; roughly 82% occur once, and the top ten carry more than 1.1%. The sample consisted of PBMCs. The source is a woman between 18 and 29 years old in good health and CMV-seronegative. Each CDR3 is given with its conserved first and last residue. The order of the fields is D gene, V gene, clone size, J gene, CDR3 protein, CDR3 DNA. D genes are given only for firm matches. Size is stated for part of the rows, as once, few or many counts, or as a class when the clone is expanded.

D gene: NA
V gene: TRBV21-1
clone size: NA
J gene: TRBJ2-5
CDR3 protein: CASSASPGLQETQYF
CDR3 DNA: TGTGCCAGCAGCGCCTCCCCAGGGCTTCAAGAGACCCAGTACTTC

D gene: TRBD2
V gene: TRBV7-2
clone size: NA
J gene: TRBJ2-2
CDR3 protein: CASSSTTSGGRGGELFF
CDR3 DNA: TGTGCCAGCAGCTCGACGACTAGCGGGGGGCGGGGCGGGGAGCTGTTTTTT

D gene: TRBD1
V gene: TRBV25-1
clone size: NA
J gene: TRBJ1-6
CDR3 protein: CASSKTGVASPLHF
CDR3 DNA: TGTGCCAGCAGTAAGACAGGGGTAGCCTCACCCCTCCACTTT

D gene: NA
V gene: TRBV6-1
clone size: NA
J gene: TRBJ2-5
CDR3 protein: CASSQGYQETQYF
CDR3 DNA: TGTGCCAGCAGTCAGGGGTACCAAGAGACCCAGTACTTC

D gene: TRBD1
V gene: TRBV2
clone size: NA
J gene: TRBJ1-5
CDR3 protein: CASRRTGDQPQHF
CDR3 DNA: TGTGCCAGCAGGCGGACAGGGGATCAGCCCCAGCATTTT

D gene: NA
V gene: TRBV21-1
clone size: NA
J gene: TRBJ2-5
CDR3 protein: CASSNRGGRETQYF
CDR3 DNA: TGTGCCAGCAGCAATCGTGGTGGGAGAGAGACCCAGTACTTC

D gene: TRBD2
V gene: TRBV11-3
clone size: NA
J gene: TRBJ2-1
CDR3 protein: CASSLGLAGYNEQFF
CDR3 DNA: TGTGCCAGCAGCTTGGGACTAGCGGGTTACAATGAGCAGTTCTTC

D gene: TRBD1
V gene: TRBV9
clone size: NA
J gene: TRBJ2-7
CDR3 protein: CASSIGQGAYEQYF
CDR3 DNA: TGTGCCAGCAGCATCGGACAGGGGGCCTACGAGCAGTACTTC

D gene: NA
V gene: TRBV9
clone size: NA
J gene: TRBJ1-2
CDR3 protein: CASSVERYGYTF
CDR3 DNA: TGTGCCAGCAGCGTAGAGAGGTATGGCTACACCTTC

D gene: NA
V gene: TRBV5-1
clone size: NA
J gene: TRBJ2-7
CDR3 protein: CASSLRGTSYEQYF
CDR3 DNA: TGCGCCAGCAGCTTGCGCGGAACCTCCTACGAGCAGTACTTC

D gene: NA
V gene: TRBV5-6
clone size: NA
J gene: TRBJ2-3
CDR3 protein: CASSLVTDTQYF
CDR3 DNA: TGTGCCAGCAGCTTGGTAACAGATACGCAGTATTTT

D gene: NA
V gene: TRBV21-1
clone size: NA
J gene: TRBJ2-7
CDR3 protein: CASSKGTGERYEQYF
CDR3 DNA: TGTGCCAGCAGCAAAGGGACAGGGGAAAGGTACGAGCAGTACTTC

D gene: TRBD2
V gene: TRBV6-1
clone size: many
J gene: TRBJ2-2
CDR3 protein: CASSESGGSTGELFF
CDR3 DNA: TGTGCCAGCAGTGAATCGGGGGGATCGACCGGGGAGCTGTTTTTT

D gene: NA
V gene: TRBV5-1
clone size: NA
J gene: TRBJ2-1
CDR3 protein: CASSTAGASSYNEQFF
CDR3 DNA: TGCGCCAGCAGCACCGCTGGAGCCAGCTCCTACAATGAGCAGTTCTTC

D gene: NA
V gene: TRBV6-6
clone size: NA
J gene: TRBJ2-5
CDR3 protein: CASSYSQGQETQYF
CDR3 DNA: TGTGCCAGCAGTTACTCACAGGGCCAAGAGACCCAGTACTTC

D gene: NA
V gene: TRBV13
clone size: few
J gene: TRBJ1-2
CDR3 protein: CASSRQSTYGYTF
CDR3 DNA: TGTGCCAGCAGTCGACAGAGTACCTATGGCTACACCTTC

D gene: NA
V gene: TRBV6-5
clone size: NA
J gene: TRBJ2-2
CDR3 protein: CASSYSSSRLSGELFF
CDR3 DNA: TGTGCCAGCAGTTACTCCTCTTCCAGGCTGTCCGGGGAGCTGTTTTTT

D gene: NA
V gene: TRBV12-2
clone size: NA
J gene: TRBJ1-6
CDR3 protein: CASRPLGRPYNSPLHF
CDR3 DNA: TGTGCAAGTCGCCCACTGGGCAGGCCGTATAATTCACCCCTCCACTTT

D gene: NA
V gene: TRBV5-1
clone size: NA
J gene: TRBJ2-2
CDR3 protein: CASSLESQGTGELFF
CDR3 DNA: TGCGCCAGCAGCTTGGAATCCCAGGGAACCGGGGAGCTGTTTTTT

D gene: TRBD1
V gene: TRBV5-6
clone size: NA
J gene: TRBJ2-1
CDR3 protein: CASSLGQGPYNEQFF
CDR3 DNA: TGTGCCAGCAGCTTAGGACAGGGCCCATACAATGAGCAGTTCTTC

D gene: NA
V gene: TRBV4-1
clone size: NA
J gene: TRBJ1-1
CDR3 protein: CASSPPQENTEAFF
CDR3 DNA: TGCGCCAGCAGCCCTCCGCAGGAGAACACTGAAGCTTTCTTT

D gene: NA
V gene: TRBV11-2
clone size: NA
J gene: TRBJ1-5
CDR3 protein: CASSFWQNQPQHF
CDR3 DNA: TGTGCCAGCAGCTTCTGGCAAAATCAGCCCCAGCATTTT

D gene: NA
V gene: TRBV11-2
clone size: few
J gene: TRBJ2-2
CDR3 protein: CASPGSEDTGELFF
CDR3 DNA: TGTGCCAGCCCTGGTTCCGAGGACACCGGGGAGCTGTTTTTT

D gene: NA
V gene: TRBV4-1
clone size: NA
J gene: TRBJ2-7
CDR3 protein: CASSQGAGSYEQYF
CDR3 DNA: TGCGCCAGCAGCCAAGGGGCAGGGTCTTACGAGCAGTACTTC

D gene: NA
V gene: TRBV23-1
clone size: NA
J gene: TRBJ2-7
CDR3 protein: CASKGGQYEQYF
CDR3 DNA: TGCGCCAGCAAGGGGGGGCAATACGAGCAGTACTTC

D gene: NA
V gene: TRBV7-2
clone size: NA
J gene: TRBJ2-1
CDR3 protein: CASSLDSSYNEQFF
CDR3 DNA: TGTGCCAGCAGCTTAGATAGCTCGTACAATGAGCAGTTCTTC

D gene: NA
V gene: TRBV6-5
clone size: NA
J gene: TRBJ2-5
CDR3 protein: CASSYGSQETQYF
CDR3 DNA: TGTGCCAGCAGTTACGGGAGTCAAGAGACCCAGTACTTC

D gene: NA
V gene: TRBV30
clone size: NA
J gene: TRBJ1-2
CDR3 protein: CAWSVRLQSTGYTF
CDR3 DNA: TGTGCCTGGAGTGTACGCCTCCAAAGCACGGGCTACACCTTC